The 29 T cell receptor beta chains given below trace back to one sample, sequenced in a study of blood T cell repertoires in COVID-19 (TCRdb year 2020). Libraries were made using the immunoSEQ multiplex PCR assay. TCRdb carries this immuneACCESS record with in-frame sequences only. Its versions omit some clonotypes, under half of them owing to an unresolved V gene in the studies checked, with the rest unexplained. In this sample the table shows a few hundred thousand clones, 70% to 90% of which occur a single time. The ten most abundant clones make up under 6.5% of the sample. Sequenced: peripheral blood. The origin of the receptors is a man younger than 35 who had recovered from COVID-19.

The chain links TRBV6-5 to TRBJ1-1; 7 positions agree with TRBD1. The CDR3 has 14 residues. Per germline, CDR1 MNHEY and CDR2 SVGAGI. V was clipped by 6 bases and J by 7 bases; unmatched bases: 11. The CDR3 bases are TGTGCCAGCAGCCGCCCCGGGACAGCCATTGAAGCTTTCTTT. Its translation is CASSRPGTAIEAFF.

The rearrangement links TRBV3-1 (or the pseudogene TRBV3-2) to TRBJ2-7, with TRBD2 matching 13 bases. V shed 4 bases and J 7 bases; nucleotides not matched to a gene: 7. Germline CDR1 LGHDT, CDR2 YNNKEL (reference sequence). CDR3 length equals 15 residues. Here the CDR3 reads CASSLTSGRGREQYF. In nucleotides, the CDR3 is TGTGCCAGCAGCCTAACTAGCGGGAGGGGGCGGGAGCAGTACTTC.

This clone was detected only a few times. The chain recombines TRBV2 with TRBJ2-2; 11 nucleotides agree with TRBD2. CDR3 size: 17 residues. CDR1 SNHLY and CDR2 FYNNEI come from the germline V gene. Unmatched junction bases numbered 4, after V lost 4 bases and J lost 0 bases. Here the CDR3 reads CASSVLAGDANTGELFF. CDR3 sequence (DNA): TGTGCCAGCAGTGTACTAGCGGGAGATGCGAACACCGGGGAGCTGTTTTTT. The whole variable domain, remainder taken from reference TRBV2 and TRBJ2-2, is EPEVTQTPSHQVTQMGQEVILRCVPISNHLYFYWYRQILGQKVEFLVSFYNNEISEKSEIFDDQFSVERPDGSNFTLKIRSTKLEDSAMYFCASSVLAGDANTGELFFGEGSRLTVL.

A single count supports this clone. V usage is TRBV11-2 and J usage is TRBJ2-7; 12 nucleotides line up with TRBD2. The CDR3 extends over 16 amino acids. The trim removed 0 bases at V and 2 bases at J, leaving 2 bases unmatched. Germline values: CDR1 SGHAT, CDR2 FQNNGV. CDR3 bases: TGTGCCAGCAGCTTAGAACTAGCGGGGGGTCCCTACGAGCAGTACTTC. Translated, it gives CASSLELAGGPYEQYF.

This chain connects TRBV4-1 to TRBJ2-3; 8 nucleotides match TRBD2. CDR1 is MGHRA and CDR2 is YSYEKL in the germline V gene. The trim removed 4 bases at V and 3 bases at J, leaving 18 bases unmatched. This CDR3 is 19 amino acids long. The CDR3 DNA reads TGCGCCAGCAGCCTGCCGGGGCCTAGCGGGCTAAGGAGGACAGATACGCAGTATTTT. It encodes CASSLPGPSGLRRTDTQYF.

This chain joins TRBV27 and TRBJ2-5, with D perhaps matching TRBD2 (5 bases). The length of the CDR3 is 12 residues. Trimming removed 6 bases at V and 5 bases at J, with 10 bases between. CDR1 is MNHEY and CDR2 is SMNVEV in the germline V gene (reference sequence). CDR3 bases: TGTGCCAGCAGGACATCGGGGGAGACCCAGTACTTC. Translating gives CASRTSGETQYF.

This clone was counted between two and nine times. The chain carries TRBV21-1 and TRBJ2-1; TRBD2 is the table's D call, not checked against the DNA. TRBV21-1 has pseudogene status. The CDR3 is made up of 15 amino acids. The CDR3 is CASRRTSGGHNEQFF. For the CDR3, the DNA is TGTGCCAGCAGACGGACTAGCGGGGGGCACAATGAGCAGTTCTTC.

V and J are TRBV14 and TRBJ1-2, with D possibly TRBD1 on 5 matching bases. Per the germline V gene, CDR1 is SGHDN and CDR2 is FVKESK. The CDR3 spans 14 residues. V lost 4 bases to trimming and J lost 4 bases, with 13 bases between them. The CDR3 reads CASSPQGRGYGYTF. DNA for the CDR3: TGTGCCAGCAGCCCCCAGGGAAGGGGCTATGGCTACACCTTC.

This clone has just one count. The chain joins TRBV5-4 to TRBJ2-1; 9 positions agree with TRBD2. V was pared by 4 bases and J by 6 bases, with 2 bases of the junction left unmatched. The CDR3 loop spans 13 amino acids. The germline CDR1 and CDR2 sequences are SGHNT and YYREEE (reference sequence). The CDR3 reads CASSVGLANEQFF. The CDR3 nucleotides are TGTGCCAGCAGCGTGGGACTAGCCAATGAGCAGTTCTTC.

A single count supports this clone. The chain combines TRBV7-9 with TRBJ1-1; D is perhaps TRBD1 (6 bases). Germline V CDR1 and CDR2: SEHNR, FQNEAQ (reference sequence). This CDR3 is built from 11 residues. V was trimmed by 6 bases and J by 8 bases, leaving 10 bases between them. Written as DNA, the CDR3 is TGTGCCAGCAGATACGGGACAGAAGCTTTCTTT. Translated: CASRYGTEAFF.

V and J are TRBV5-1 and TRBJ2-1, with TRBD2 matching 13 bases. Germline V gene lookup returns CDR1 SGHRS and CDR2 YFSETQ. The CDR3 has 16 residues. With V trimmed by 3 bases and J by 4 bases, 4 bases remained unmatched. CDR3 amino acids: CASSWGLAGSYNEQFF. The CDR3 nucleotides read TGCGCCAGCAGCTGGGGACTAGCGGGGTCTTACAATGAGCAGTTCTTC.

J is TRBJ1-6 and V is TRBV7-9, with 9 bases matching TRBD1. Germline V CDR1 and CDR2: SEHNR, FQNEAQ (reference sequence). The V and J ends lost 5 bases and 6 bases, in that order; junction bases with no gene match: 5. The CDR3 runs to 15 residues. In DNA, the CDR3 is TGTGCCAGCAGCGCGGGGGACAGGGTTAATTCACCCCTCCACTTT. Protein sequence: CASSAGDRVNSPLHF.

The V and J genes are TRBV4-3 and TRBJ2-7; 7 positions agree with TRBD1. Germline V CDR1 and CDR2: LGHNA, YSLEER. CDR3 size: 15 residues. The junction had 7 bases not matched to a gene; V was cut back by 4 bases and J by 1 base. The CDR3 region is CASSPSPGQSYEQYF. CDR3 bases: TGCGCCAGCAGCCCATCCCCGGGACAGTCCTACGAGCAGTACTTC.

The chain employs TRBV5-1 and TRBJ2-3, with D perhaps TRBD1 (6 bases). Trimming took off 5 bases at V and 6 bases at J, with 10 bases between the two ends. Germline CDR1 and CDR2: SGHRS and YFSETQ. This CDR3 is built from 12 residues. CDR3: CASRDRLDTQYF. Here the CDR3 DNA reads TGCGCCAGCAGGGACAGACTCGATACGCAGTATTTT.

This clone appeared a single time. V usage is TRBV18 and J usage is TRBJ1-4; D unresolved. Germline values: CDR1 KGHSH, CDR2 LQKENI. CDR3 length equals 16 residues. V shed 3 bases and J shed 3 bases, with 14 bases lying between them. CDR3 sequence: CASSPQTAGANEKLFF. The CDR3 region has the DNA TGTGCCAGCTCACCCCAGACTGCCGGGGCTAATGAAAAACTGTTTTTT.

This chain uses TRBV10-2 with TRBJ2-3, with D maybe TRBD2 (6 bases). CDR1 is WSHSY and CDR2 is SAAADI in the germline V gene. The V and J ends lost 4 bases and 4 bases respectively, with 24 bases between them. CDR3 length: 18 amino acids. CDR3 nucleotide sequence: TGCGCCAGCAGTGGGGAAAATGCGGGGCGGGCAGGCGCAGATACGCAGTATTTT. It specifies CASSGENAGRAGADTQYF.

CDR3 sequence reads: CASSLGTGLYEQYF. In nucleotides, the CDR3 is TGTGCCAGCAGCTTGGGGACAGGGCTCTACGAGCAGTACTTC. This chain joins TRBV7-8 and TRBJ2-7; 9 bases are shared with TRBD1. This CDR3 has 14 residues. The V gene end was trimmed by 3 bases and the J gene end by 3 bases; junction bases not matched to a gene: 3. Germline-derived CDR1 and CDR2 are SGHVS and FQNEAQ.

The rearrangement links TRBV7-2 to TRBJ1-6; 8 positions agree with TRBD1. This CDR3 is 15 amino acids long. Germline loops: CDR1 SGHTA, CDR2 FQGNSA. The ends lost 3 bases at V and 14 bases at J; junction bases unmatched: 12. This CDR3 is CASSLPGGAYPTLHF. The CDR3 DNA sequence: TGTGCCAGCAGCTTGCCAGGGGGCGCTTACCCAACCCTCCACTTT.

V usage is TRBV3-1 (or the pseudogene TRBV3-2) and J usage is TRBJ2-7; the D gene is possibly TRBD2 (5 bases). Germline CDR1 reads LGHDT; CDR2 reads YNNKEL (reference sequence). CDR3 length: 15 amino acids. The V end was cut by 3 bases, the J end by 0 bases, with 12 bases between. The chain's CDR3 is CASSQGSASSYEQYF. The DNA for the CDR3 is TGTGCCAGCAGCCAGGGTAGCGCAAGCTCCTACGAGCAGTACTTC.

V and J are TRBV6-2 or TRBV6-3 and TRBJ1-5; weak D call: TRBD1 (5 bases). This CDR3 comprises 16 residues. The germline V gene has CDR1 MNHEY and CDR2 SVGEGT. The V end was cut by 2 bases, the J end by 2 bases, with 13 bases between. CDR3 sequence (DNA): TGTGCCAGCAGTTACGGTTCAGGGTGGGGCAATCAGCCCCAGCATTTT. This codes for CASSYGSGWGNQPQHF.

The J gene is TRBJ2-7, the V gene TRBV7-2, with TRBD2 as a possible D gene (5 bases). The CDR3 sequence is 14 residues long. Germline CDR1 SGHTA, CDR2 FQGNSA. V was pared by 1 base and J by 3 bases, with 10 bases between. The CDR3 region has the DNA TGTGCCAGCAGCTTAGAAGGACTGAACTACGAGCAGTACTTC. Protein sequence: CASSLEGLNYEQYF.

The genes are TRBV5-1 and TRBJ2-1; 10 nucleotides align to TRBD1. Unmatched junction bases numbered 6, after V lost 4 bases and J lost 2 bases. The CDR3 loop spans 16 amino acids. The germline V gene encodes CDR1 SGHRS and CDR2 YFSETQ. The CDR3 reads CASSRQGQGPYNEQFF. In DNA, the CDR3 is TGCGCCAGCAGCCGACAGGGACAGGGGCCCTACAATGAGCAGTTCTTC.

This sequence joins TRBV3-1 (or the pseudogene TRBV3-2) and TRBJ2-7, with 10 bases lining up with TRBD1. CDR3 length: 14 amino acids. V was clipped by 3 bases and J by 9 bases; unmatched bases: 8. The V gene's germline CDR1 is LGHDT and CDR2 YNNKEL (reference sequence). DNA of the CDR3: TGTGCCAGCAGCCAGGGCCGGGACAGGGGCAGGCAGTACTTC. This translates into CASSQGRDRGRQYF.

The V call is TRBV27, the J call TRBJ1-6, with D uncertain. V was cut by 8 bases and J by 8 bases, with 10 bases left in between. Looked up from germline, CDR1 is MNHEY and CDR2 is SMNVEV (reference sequence). This CDR3 contains 12 residues. The CDR3 DNA reads TGTGCCAGCGCGAAAGGAGATTCACCCCTCCACTTT. The encoded protein is CASAKGDSPLHF.

The chain combines TRBV28 with TRBJ1-6; D not certain. Germline lookup yields CDR1 MDHEN and CDR2 SYDVKM. The V end was cut by 2 bases, the J end by 8 bases, with 16 bases between. This CDR3 contains 16 residues. The DNA for the CDR3 is TGTGCCAGCAGTTTAATCTCGGGGATCTCCGATTCACCCCTCCACTTT. Translation: CASSLISGISDSPLHF.

The chain has TRBV9 and TRBJ2-7; D is unresolved. Trimming took 4 bases from V and 6 from J, leaving 11 bases between them. CDR3 length equals 12 residues. The germline CDR1 and CDR2 sequences are SGDLS and YYNGEE. The CDR3 region has the DNA TGTGCCAGCAGCTCTCCTAGTGCCGAGCAGTACTTC. Translating it yields CASSSPSAEQYF.

This rearrangement joins TRBV24-1 to TRBJ2-3, with a weak D call TRBD2 (5 bases). The CDR3 covers 15 residues. CDR1 KGHDR and CDR2 SFDVKD come from the germline V gene. V shed 4 bases and J shed 2 bases, with 12 bases lying between them. CDR3 protein: CATSETGGYTDTQYF. CDR3 sequence (DNA): TGTGCCACCAGTGAGACTGGAGGATACACAGATACGCAGTATTTT.

This rearrangement joins TRBV5-4 to TRBJ2-3; the D gene is possibly TRBD2 (6 bases). Trimming removed 2 bases from V and 8 bases from J, with 21 bases in between. Germline-derived CDR1 and CDR2 are SGHNT and YYREEE (reference sequence). The CDR3 loop spans 16 amino acids. The CDR3 reads CASSLAGTFLTVTQYF. In nucleotides, the CDR3 is TGTGCCAGCAGCTTAGCCGGGACTTTCCTAACGGTTACGCAGTATTTT.

The table lists this clone with a few counts. The J gene is TRBJ2-7, the V gene TRBV5-4; 8 nucleotides match TRBD1. Germline V lookup: CDR1 SGHNT, CDR2 YYREEE (reference sequence). The CDR3 loop spans 12 amino acids. V lost 4 bases, J lost 3 bases, and 0 bases stayed unmatched. Written as DNA, the CDR3 is TGTGCCAGCAGCACAGGGGGCTACGAGCAGTACTTC. Its translation is CASSTGGYEQYF.